Each of the 11 T cell receptor beta chains below was sequenced from the same sample in a study of brain T cells in children with intractable seizures. The repertoire was sequenced with immunoSEQ multiplex PCR; TCRdb's copy has only in-frame clones and lacks some. This table has around 100,000 clones, 94% appearing once. This material consisted of peripheral blood, taken at surgery. These receptor sequences come from a boy under two years old with hemimegalencephaly and intractable seizures.

The chain is built from TRBV5-1 and TRBJ2-7; 9 bases match TRBD1. Losses at the gene ends were 2 bases for V and 5 bases for J; bases not matched to a gene: 5. The CDR3 is 14 residues long. Germline V gives CDR1 SGHRS, CDR2 YFSETQ. This CDR3 reads CASSLQGAENEQYF. CDR3 coding DNA: TGCGCCAGCAGCTTACAGGGGGCAGAGAACGAGCAGTACTTC.

This rearrangement joins TRBV15 to TRBJ1-2; tentative D call: TRBD1 (5 bases). Germline lookup yields CDR1 LNHNV and CDR2 YYDKDF (reference sequence). The V gene lost 4 bases and the J gene lost 6 bases, with 15 bases spanning the gap. The CDR3 has 14 residues. The DNA for the CDR3 is TGTGCCACCAGCATCTCGAATGGGGCCCATGGCTACACCTTC. Amino acid sequence: CATSISNGAHGYTF.

The chain links TRBV20-1 to TRBJ1-6, with D unresolved. The CDR3 is 11 amino acids. Germline loops: CDR1 DFQATT, CDR2 SNEGSKA (reference sequence). Trimming took 0 bases from V and 7 from J, leaving 1 base between them. The CDR3: CSARDNSPLHF. CDR3 nucleotides: TGCAGTGCTAGAGACAATTCACCCCTCCACTTT.

The CDR3 loop is CAISVGTESGYTF. As DNA, the CDR3 is TGTGCCATCAGTGTCGGGACAGAGAGCGGCTACACCTTC. V is TRBV10-3 and J is TRBJ1-2; 7 positions agree with TRBD1. CDR3 size: 13 residues. V lost 4 bases and J lost 8; bases outside the gene matches: 7. Germline V lookup: CDR1 ENHRY, CDR2 SYGVKD.

The rearrangement links TRBV7-3 to TRBJ2-3; 8 positions agree with TRBD1. CDR1 and CDR2 (germline): SGHTA, FQGTGA. The CDR3 spans 12 residues. With V trimmed by 2 bases and J by 14 bases, 6 bases remained unmatched. The CDR3 here is CASSLGTGRPYF. The CDR3, as DNA: TGTGCCAGCAGCTTAGGGACAGGAAGGCCGTATTTT.

On this clone itself: This same CDR3 is encoded by further DNA sequences in the sample. The CDR3 region has the DNA TGTGCCAGCAGTTTCGGCCGGTACGAGCAGTACTTC. This encodes CASSFGRYEQYF. This chain uses TRBV28 with TRBJ2-7; D is uncertain. The CDR3 loop spans 12 amino acids. The V end was cut by 3 bases, the J end by 4 bases, with 7 bases between. CDR1 is MDHEN, CDR2 SYDVKM, per germline.

This sequence joins TRBV28 and TRBJ1-6, with TRBD1 matching over 9 bases. Germline V CDR1 and CDR2: MDHEN, SYDVKM. The junction had 10 bases not matched to a gene; V was cut back by 7 bases and J by 9 bases. CDR3 length: 15 residues. In DNA, the CDR3 is TGTGCCAGCACCCTGGGGACAGGGTATTCTTCACCCCTCCACTTT. This codes for CASTLGTGYSSPLHF.

The chain joins TRBV28 to TRBJ2-3; TRBD2 matches 12 bases. This CDR3 is built from 13 residues. V trimming: 4 bases; J trimming: 14 bases; junction bases outside the gene matches: 7. Germline CDR1 and CDR2: MDHEN and SYDVKM. Here the CDR3 reads CASSSTSGRRWYF. The DNA of the CDR3 is TGTGCCAGCAGTTCGACTAGCGGGAGAAGGTGGTATTTT.

V gene TRBV6-6 combines with J gene TRBJ2-3; unclear D gene. The CDR3 loop spans 14 amino acids. In germline, CDR1 is MNHNY, CDR2 SVGAGI (reference sequence). Trimming took 7 bases from V and 0 from J, leaving 11 bases between them. The CDR3 region has the DNA TGTGCCAGCAAAACGCCCGGGAGCACAGATACGCAGTATTTT. Translated: CASKTPGSTDTQYF.

The V call is TRBV4-2, the J call TRBJ2-5; no reliable D call. The ends were cut back, 0 bases at V and 1 base at J, with 12 bases in the middle. This CDR3 has 16 residues. Germline V gene data show CDR1 as LGHNA and CDR2 as YNFKEQ. This chain's CDR3 is CASSQDVRLPQETQYF. CDR3 sequence (DNA): TGTGCCAGCAGCCAAGATGTGCGGTTACCCCAAGAGACCCAGTACTTC.

This clone was seen once. The genes are TRBV2 and TRBJ2-7; D gene uncertain. This CDR3 has 11 residues. V lost 7 bases to trimming and J lost 2 bases, with 6 bases between them. The germline gives CDR1 SNHLY, CDR2 FYNNEI. The CDR3: CASMITYEQYF. The CDR3 nucleotides are TGTGCCAGCATGATCACCTACGAGCAGTACTTC.